This T cell receptor beta chain was profiled in a study of blood T cell repertoires in COVID-19. Germline-derived CDR1 and CDR2 are LNHDA and SQIVND (reference sequence). V was pared by 6 bases and J by 8 bases, with 19 bases between. The CDR3 runs to 14 residues. Authors' data handling: Amplifying reference gene primers gave estimates of nucleated cell counts. Produced via immunoSEQ multiplex PCR; TCRdb's table is partial and in-frame only. The DNA was the basis for D and trimming; V, J and clone size are from that table. This sample carries about 670,000 clones, 85% to 90% of them seen once, and the ten largest clones take over 0.2%.

The sequence was obtained from a woman aged 18-29 years with acute or convalescent COVID-19. The V gene is TRBV19, the J gene TRBJ1-1; D might be TRBD1 (6 bases). Sequenced input: peripheral blood. The CDR3 region is CASSPRDRPPEAFF. The CDR3 nucleotides read TGTGCCAGTAGCCCGAGAGACAGGCCGCCCGAAGCTTTCTTT.